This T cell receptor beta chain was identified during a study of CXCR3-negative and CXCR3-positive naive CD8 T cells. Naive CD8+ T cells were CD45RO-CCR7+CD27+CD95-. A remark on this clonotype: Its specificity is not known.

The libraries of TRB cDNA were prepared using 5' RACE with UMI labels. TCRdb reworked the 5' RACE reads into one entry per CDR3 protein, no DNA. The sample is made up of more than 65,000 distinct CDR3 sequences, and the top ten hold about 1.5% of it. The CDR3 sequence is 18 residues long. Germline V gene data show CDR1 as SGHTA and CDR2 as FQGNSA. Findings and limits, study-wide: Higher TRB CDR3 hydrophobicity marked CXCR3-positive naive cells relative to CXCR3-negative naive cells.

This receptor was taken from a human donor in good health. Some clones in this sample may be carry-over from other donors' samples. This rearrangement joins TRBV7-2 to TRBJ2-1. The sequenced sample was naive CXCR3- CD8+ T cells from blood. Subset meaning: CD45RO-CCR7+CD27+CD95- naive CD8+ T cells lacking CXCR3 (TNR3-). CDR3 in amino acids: CASSLVSPQQIAYNEQFF.